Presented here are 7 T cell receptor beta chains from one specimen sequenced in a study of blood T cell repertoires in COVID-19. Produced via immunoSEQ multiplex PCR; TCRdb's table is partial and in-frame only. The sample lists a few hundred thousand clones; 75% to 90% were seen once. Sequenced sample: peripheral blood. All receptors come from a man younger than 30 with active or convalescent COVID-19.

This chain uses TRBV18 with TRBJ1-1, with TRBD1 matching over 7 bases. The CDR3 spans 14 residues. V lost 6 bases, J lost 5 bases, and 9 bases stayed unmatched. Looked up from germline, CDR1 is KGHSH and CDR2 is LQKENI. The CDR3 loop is CASSLGGARTEAFF. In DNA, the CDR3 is TGTGCCAGCTCTTTAGGGGGCGCGAGAACTGAAGCTTTCTTT.

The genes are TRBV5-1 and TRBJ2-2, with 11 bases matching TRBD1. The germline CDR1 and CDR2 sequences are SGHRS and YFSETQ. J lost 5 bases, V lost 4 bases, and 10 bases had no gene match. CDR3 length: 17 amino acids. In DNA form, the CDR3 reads TGCGCCAGCAGCCCAAAACGGACAGGGGGCCGAACCGGGGAGCTGTTTTTT. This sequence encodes CASSPKRTGGRTGELFF.

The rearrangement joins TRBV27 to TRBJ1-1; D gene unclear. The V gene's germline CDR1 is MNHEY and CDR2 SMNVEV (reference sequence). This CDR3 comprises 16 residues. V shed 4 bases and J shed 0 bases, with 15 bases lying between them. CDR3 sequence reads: CASSSTTGSLNTEAFF. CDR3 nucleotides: TGTGCCAGCAGTTCCACGACTGGATCCCTGAACACTGAAGCTTTCTTT.

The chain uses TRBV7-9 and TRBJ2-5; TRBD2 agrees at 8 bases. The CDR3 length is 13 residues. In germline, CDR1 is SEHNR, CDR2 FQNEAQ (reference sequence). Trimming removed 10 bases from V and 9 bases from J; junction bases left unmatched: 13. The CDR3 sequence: CAIPGRAMGAQYF. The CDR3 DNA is TGTGCCATCCCCGGGAGGGCTATGGGGGCCCAGTACTTC.

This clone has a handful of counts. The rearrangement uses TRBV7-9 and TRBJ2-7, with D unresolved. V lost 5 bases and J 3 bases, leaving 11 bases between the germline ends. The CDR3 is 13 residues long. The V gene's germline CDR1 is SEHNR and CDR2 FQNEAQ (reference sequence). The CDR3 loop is CASSPRSRYEQYF. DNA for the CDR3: TGTGCCAGCAGCCCCAGGTCCCGCTACGAGCAGTACTTC.

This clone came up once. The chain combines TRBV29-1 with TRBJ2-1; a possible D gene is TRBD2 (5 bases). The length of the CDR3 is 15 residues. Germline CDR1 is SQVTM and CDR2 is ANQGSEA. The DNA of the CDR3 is TGCGCAGCGGAGGCTACTCCCTACTCCTACAATGAGCAGTTCTTC. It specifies CAAEATPYSYNEQFF.

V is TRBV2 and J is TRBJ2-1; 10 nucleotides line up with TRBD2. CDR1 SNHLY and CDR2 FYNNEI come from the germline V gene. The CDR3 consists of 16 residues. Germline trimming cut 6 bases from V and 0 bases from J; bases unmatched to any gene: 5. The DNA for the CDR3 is TGTGCCAGCAGGGGGGCTAGCGGGGGCTCCTACAATGAGCAGTTCTTC. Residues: CASRGASGGSYNEQFF.